Presented here are 8 T cell receptor beta chains from one specimen sequenced in a study of long-term antiretroviral therapy in people with HIV. The immunoSEQ assay was v3.0, run at survey level. Repertoires were generated with immunoSEQ multiplex PCR, while TCRdb's copy carries only in-frame clones and drops some. The table records tens of thousands of clones, around 95% of them present only once. The specimen was unsorted PBMCs, collected 5.3 years after starting antiretroviral therapy. The receptors derive from a man over 45 with HIV.

The J gene is TRBJ1-5, the V gene TRBV15; D possibly corresponds to TRBD1 (5 bases). Trimming shortened V by 7 bases and J by 4 bases, and 11 bases separated the two germline ends. Looked up from germline, CDR1 is LNHNV and CDR2 is YYDKDF (reference sequence). The CDR3 spans 13 residues. In nucleotides, the CDR3 is TGTGCCACCACAACAGGACTGAATCAGCCCCAGCATTTT. Its protein is CATTTGLNQPQHF.

The chain combines TRBV28 with TRBJ1-5, with unresolved D. This CDR3 is 14 amino acids long. Trimming took 2 bases from V and 4 from J, leaving 9 bases between them. Germline loops: CDR1 MDHEN, CDR2 SYDVKM. The CDR3 is CASSLGVGNQPQHF. Here the CDR3 DNA reads TGTGCCAGCAGTTTAGGGGTGGGAAATCAGCCCCAGCATTTT.

This chain uses TRBV6-4 with TRBJ2-7, with no clear D. V was clipped by 8 bases and J by 13 bases, with 12 bases between them. CDR1 and CDR2 from the germline V gene are MRHNA and SNTAGT. The CDR3 covers 9 residues. For the CDR3, the DNA is TGTGCCAGCGGGAAGGGATCATACTTC. As protein: CASGKGSYF.

This rearrangement joins TRBV30 to TRBJ2-6; no reliable D call. Between the trimmed V and J ends, which lost 3 bases and 1 base, there was a span of 10 bases. Germline loops: CDR1 GTSNPN, CDR2 SVGIG (reference sequence). CDR3 length: 15 residues. The CDR3 loop is CAWSPGFSGANVLTF. The CDR3 nucleotides read TGTGCCTGGAGCCCCGGTTTTTCTGGGGCCAACGTCCTGACTTTC.

The chain uses TRBV5-1 and TRBJ2-1; D gene ambiguous. Germline values: CDR1 SGHRS, CDR2 YFSETQ. Deletions cut 5 bases from V and 5 bases from J, with 14 bases between. This CDR3 region has 14 residues. The CDR3 protein is CASSPQRPDNEQFF. The DNA for the CDR3 is TGCGCCAGCAGTCCCCAGCGACCGGACAATGAGCAGTTCTTC.

The chain is built from TRBV5-1 and TRBJ2-1; 9 bases line up with TRBD2. The CDR3 spans 15 residues. Germline V gives CDR1 SGHRS, CDR2 YFSETQ. V lost 0 bases to trimming and J lost 8 bases; unmatched junction nucleotides: 6. The CDR3: CASSLALAGYDEQFF. DNA of the CDR3: TGCGCCAGCAGCTTGGCCCTAGCGGGGTACGATGAGCAGTTCTTC.

The chain is built from TRBV9 and TRBJ1-3, with 9 positions matching TRBD1. The CDR3 loop spans 14 amino acids. V gave up 3 bases and J gave up 4 bases; unmatched junction bases: 2. Germline-derived CDR1 and CDR2 are SGDLS and YYNGEE. The CDR3 here is CASSATGGGNTIYF. As DNA, the CDR3 is TGTGCCAGCAGCGCGACAGGGGGAGGAAACACCATATATTTT.

The J gene is TRBJ1-2, the V gene TRBV6-1; TRBD1 aligns across 7 bases. The CDR3 length is 12 residues. V dropped 6 bases and J dropped 7; count of bases not matched to a gene: 5. Germline V gene data show CDR1 as MNHNS and CDR2 as SASEGT. The CDR3 DNA reads TGTGCCAGCAGATCTACAGGGGCTGGCTACACCTTC. It yields the protein CASRSTGAGYTF.